The 24 T cell receptor beta chains below all came from one sample that was sequenced in a study of CD8+ T cells in alopecia areata. Sequencing used cDNA as its template, made by extracting RNA and reverse transcribing it. Profiling relied on immunoSEQ multiplex PCR, and the TCRdb table lists in-frame clones only, not all of them. The record shows roughly 110,000 clones for this sample, with no singletons present. The source material was lesional skin. The receptors shown here come from a C3H/HeJ mouse with alopecia areata. This mouse strain has H2-k as its MHC haplotype.

This clone was observed many times. Gene names are mouse gene names. The CDR3 end falls 4 residues outside the read, so it is completed with the germline J gene. The V and J genes are TRBV13-3 and TRBJ2-3; no definite D call. This CDR3 is 15 amino acids long. Trimming removed 1 base from V and 0 bases from J, with 9 bases in between. Germline V gene data show CDR1 as NNHDY and CDR2 as SYVADS. The CDR3 region is CASSDFSTSAETLYF. CDR3 DNA, as far as it was read: TGTGCCAGCAGTGATTTCTCAACTAGTGCAGAA.

In the case of this clone: Gene names and germline refer to mouse. The read halts 4 residues ahead of the CDR3 end, with the missing end drawn from the germline J gene. The rearrangement uses TRBV1 and TRBJ2-3; D is perhaps TRBD1 (5 bases). This CDR3 is 15 amino acids long. CDR1 is NSQYPW and CDR2 is LRSPGD in the germline V gene (reference sequence). V was pared by 4 bases and J by 1 base, with 12 bases between. The CDR3 is CTCSGREGGAETLYF. The covered CDR3 bases are TGCACCTGCAGTGGCAGGGAAGGAGGTGCAGAA.

This clone has at least ten counts. Gene names refer to mouse genes. The read halts 4 residues ahead of the CDR3 end, with the missing end drawn from the germline J gene. The rearrangement joins TRBV13-3 to TRBJ1-2, with TRBD1 identical over 10 bases. Germline V gene sequence: CDR1 NNHDY, CDR2 SYVADS. This CDR3 contains 15 residues. The trim removed 2 bases at V and 4 bases at J, leaving 5 bases unmatched. The CDR3 protein is CASSEEGTGASDYTF. CDR3 bases read: TGTGCCAGCAGTGAAGAAGGGACAGGGGCCTCC.

In this sample, this clone turned up a few times. Gene names and germline refer to mouse. The read terminates 4 residues before the CDR3 end, so the remaining end is supplied by the germline J gene. This rearrangement joins TRBV13-1 to TRBJ1-2; D call uncertain. CDR3 size: 13 residues. Germline V gene sequence: CDR1 NSHNY, CDR2 SYGAGN. Trimming removed 3 bases from V and 2 bases from J, with 8 bases in between. The CDR3 is CASSVLGNSDYTF. CDR3 DNA, as far as it was read: TGTGCCAGCAGTGTCCTTGGTAACTCC.

This clone has more than one count but fewer than ten. Here the gene names and germline are mouse. The CDR3 end lies 4 residues beyond the end of the read and is filled in from the germline J gene. The rearrangement joins TRBV1 to TRBJ2-4; D call uncertain. The V gene lost 2 bases and the J gene lost 2 bases, with 11 bases spanning the gap. The CDR3 sequence is 15 residues long. From germline, CDR1 is NSQYPW and CDR2 LRSPGD (reference sequence). This CDR3 is CTCSARETYQNTLYF. Partial CDR3 DNA: TGCACCTGCAGTGCAAGAGAAACATATCAAAAC.

As for this clone: Each gene name is a mouse one. The read is 4 residues too short to cover the CDR3 end, so that end is filled in from the germline J gene. The chain couples TRBV19 to TRBJ2-7; 9 bases fit TRBD2. Looked up from germline, CDR1 is FNHDT and CDR2 is SITEND (reference sequence). CDR3 length: 14 residues. The V segment lost 4 bases and the J segment 3 bases; nucleotides outside the gene matches: 5. The covered CDR3 bases are TGTGCCAGCAGTCGCCGGGACTGGGACTAT. It is translated as CASSRRDWDY. The full CDR3 sequence reads CASSRRDWDYEQYF.

Comment on this clone: Gene labels here are mouse ones. The missing CDR3 end, 4 residues past where the read stops, is filled in from the germline J gene. This sequence joins TRBV29 and TRBJ2-3; TRBD2 is a possible D gene (5 bases). Germline V CDR1 and CDR2: MSHET, SYDVDS. Trimming pared 2 bases from V and 0 bases from J, leaving 9 bases between. The length of the CDR3 is 15 residues. CDR3 protein: CASSLVGVSAETLYF. The part of the CDR3 DNA that was read is TGTGCTAGCAGTTTAGTTGGGGTTAGTGCAGAA.

This clone was found many times. Mouse gene names and germline throughout. The CDR3 is cut off 4 residues early in the read; its end comes from the germline J gene. V and J are TRBV1 and TRBJ2-5, with a possible D match to TRBD1 (5 bases). Germline V gene data show CDR1 as NSQYPW and CDR2 as LRSPGD (reference sequence). The CDR3 consists of 15 residues. V was cut by 1 base and J by 3 bases, with 11 bases left in between. The sequenced part of the CDR3 DNA is TGCACCTGCAGTGCAGGGACATCGGGACAAGAC. Amino acids: CTCSAGTSGQD. The CDR3, in full, reads CTCSAGTSGQDTQYF.

Notes on this clone: The database protein in TCRdb disagrees with the DNA translation at residue 11; the sequence shown here was translated from the DNA. These gene names are mouse names. The read stops 3 residues short of the end of the CDR3; the missing end is completed from the germline J gene. The chain is built from TRBV1 and TRBJ1-6; TRBD1 might be the D (5 bases). TRBJ1-6 counts as an open reading frame of uncertain function. The CDR3 length is 14 residues. CDR1 and CDR2 from the germline V gene are NSQYPW and LRSPGD (reference sequence). Here the CDR3 reads CPCSWGGDNSPLYF. Incomplete CDR3 DNA: TGCCCCTGCAGTTGGGGGGGGGATAATTCGCCC.

This clone was seen only a few times. A mismatch at residue 11 separates the TCRdb protein from the translated DNA, so the protein presented here was translated from the DNA. Gene names are the mouse ones. The missing CDR3 end, 3 residues past where the read stops, is filled in from the germline J gene. The chain combines TRBV13-3 with TRBJ1-6; D is possibly TRBD1 (5 bases). TRBJ1-6 is flagged as an ORF with uncertain function. CDR1 is NNHDY and CDR2 is SYVADS in the germline V gene. The CDR3 covers 14 residues. The V gene lost 0 bases and the J gene lost 9 bases, with 10 bases spanning the gap. The sequenced CDR3 bases are TGTGCCAGCAGTGATGAGGGGAGCGGTTCGCCC. Translating it yields CASSDEGSGSP. The entire CDR3 is CASSDEGSGSPLYF.

This clone has a handful of counts. The germline and genes are mouse ones. The CDR3 end lies 4 residues beyond the end of the read and is filled in from the germline J gene. The chain joins TRBV1 to TRBJ2-3; a weak D match, TRBD1 (6 bases). Trimming cost V 5 bases and J 0 bases, with 15 bases left between them. The CDR3 covers 16 residues. Germline V gene lookup returns CDR1 NSQYPW and CDR2 LRSPGD (reference sequence). The part of the CDR3 DNA that was read is TGCACCTGCAGTACGGGACACCAATCTAGTGCAGAA. Its protein product is CTCSTGHQSSAE. The whole CDR3 protein is CTCSTGHQSSAETLYF.

The sample holds a few counts of this clone. All gene names here are mouse names. With the read ending 4 residues before the CDR3 end, the germline J gene is used to fill in that end. The V and J genes are TRBV13-1 and TRBJ2-3, with 8 bases that match TRBD2. The ends lost 2 bases at V and 1 base at J; junction bases unmatched: 6. CDR1 and CDR2 (germline): NSHNY, SYGAGN. CDR3 length: 16 residues. The CDR3: CASSERGGAGAETLYF. Partial CDR3 DNA: TGTGCCAGCAGTGAGAGGGGGGGCGCCGGTGCAGAA.

This clone was detected only a few times. These gene names are mouse names. Read data end 4 residues before the CDR3 end; the end is taken from the germline J gene. The genes are TRBV13-3 and TRBJ2-3, with a possible D match to TRBD1 (5 bases). V gave up 4 bases and J gave up 1 base, with 13 bases separating them. Germline CDR1 NNHDY, CDR2 SYVADS. This CDR3 has 15 residues. Incomplete CDR3 DNA: TGTGCCAGCAGTCCTGACAGAGAGGGTGCAGAA. This sequence encodes CASSPDREGAE. In full, the CDR3 reads CASSPDREGAETLYF.

Remarks on this clone: Mouse gene names apply. The CDR3 is cut off 4 residues early in the read; its end comes from the germline J gene. V is TRBV29 and J is TRBJ2-5, with D uncertain. The CDR3 sequence is 13 residues long. The V gene's germline CDR1 is MSHET and CDR2 SYDVDS. Trimming took 6 bases from V and 0 from J, leaving 7 bases between them. CDR3 DNA (partial): TGTGCTAGCAGCACAGATAACCAAGAC. As protein: CASSTDNQD. The whole CDR3 protein reads CASSTDNQDTQYF.

This clone was seen more than once but under ten times. Mouse gene names and germline throughout. The read terminates 4 residues before the CDR3 end, so the remaining end is supplied by the germline J gene. The chain combines TRBV13-3 with TRBJ1-2, with 9 bases identical to TRBD1. Germline V lookup: CDR1 NNHDY, CDR2 SYVADS. This CDR3 spans 17 amino acids. V was clipped by 2 bases and J by 0 bases; unmatched bases: 8. The chain's CDR3 is CASSESPGQGTNSDYTF. Incomplete CDR3 DNA: TGTGCCAGCAGTGAATCCCCAGGACAGGGGACAAACTCC.

Note on this clone: Gene names are mouse gene names. The sequence runs out 4 residues before the end of the CDR3; the remainder is reconstructed from the germline J gene. The chain links TRBV13-3 to TRBJ1-4, with 10 nucleotides matching TRBD1. Germline V gene sequence: CDR1 NNHDY, CDR2 SYVADS. CDR3 length: 15 residues. Trimming took 4 bases from V and 5 from J; bases not matched to a gene: 5. The CDR3: CASSRDRGLNERLFF. Incomplete CDR3 DNA: TGTGCCAGCAGTAGGGACAGGGGACTTAACGAA.

This clone has just a few counts. The gene names given are mouse names. The CDR3 region is CTCSADDWTAEQFF. The sequenced part of the CDR3 DNA is TGCACCTGCAGTGCAGATGACTGGACTGCT. This sequence joins TRBV1 and TRBJ2-1, with D possibly TRBD2 on 6 matching bases. The observed sequence ends 4 residues before the CDR3 terminus, with the missing tail filled in from the germline J gene. The CDR3 sequence is 14 residues long. Deletions cut 0 bases from V and 6 bases from J, with 9 bases between. Germline V lookup: CDR1 NSQYPW, CDR2 LRSPGD (reference sequence).

The sample holds a few counts of this clone. The genes and germline here are from mouse. From the germline J gene comes the end of the CDR3, since the read stops 4 residues before it. The rearrangement links TRBV16 to TRBJ2-7, with 10 bases identical to TRBD2. Per the germline V gene, CDR1 is SGHSA and CDR2 is FRNQAP. The CDR3 totals 15 residues. V was pared by 1 base and J by 2 bases, with 2 bases of the junction left unmatched. The covered CDR3 bases are TGTGCAAGCAGCTTAGGTGACTGGGGGGCCTAT. This sequence encodes CASSLGDWGAY. The whole CDR3 is CASSLGDWGAYEQYF. Full variable domain (remainder filled in from reference TRBV16 and TRBJ2-7): NAGVIQTPRHKVTGKGQEATLWCEPISGHSAVFWYRQTIVQGLEFLTYFRNQAPIDDSGMPKERFSAQMPNQSHSTLKIQSTQPQDSAVYLCASSLGDWGAYEQYFGPGTRLTVL.

This clone appeared many times. The gene names here belong to mouse. The sequenced fragment ends 4 residues before the CDR3 boundary, so the rest is inferred from the germline J gene. This chain links TRBV13-3 with TRBJ2-3; 7 bases are a match to TRBD1. The V and J ends lost 2 bases and 3 bases, in that order; junction bases with no gene match: 9. This CDR3 region has 16 residues. CDR1 and CDR2 from the germline V gene are NNHDY and SYVADS. CDR3 loop: CASSERQGKGAETLYF. The part of the CDR3 DNA that was read is TGTGCCAGCAGTGAGCGACAGGGAAAAGGCGCAGAA.

On this clone itself: Mouse names are used for the genes. The sequenced CDR3 bases are TGTGCCAGCAGTGAGGGACAGGTAACCGGG. Its translation: CASSEGQVTG. The full CDR3 reads CASSEGQVTGQLYF. This sequence joins TRBV13-3 and TRBJ2-2, with 8 nucleotides matching TRBD1. Coverage ceases 4 residues before the CDR3 finishes, and the germline J gene fills in the end. Trimming at V came to 2 bases and at J to 5 bases, leaving 2 bases not matched to a gene. The CDR3 contains 14 residues. Germline V gene data show CDR1 as NNHDY and CDR2 as SYVADS.

As concerns this clone: Mouse germline and gene names are used. The read is 4 residues too short to cover the CDR3 end, so that end is filled in from the germline J gene. This chain uses TRBV19 with TRBJ2-7; D is undetermined. Germline V gene sequence: CDR1 FNHDT, CDR2 SITEND (reference sequence). V lost 2 bases and J 1 base, leaving 10 bases between the germline ends. The CDR3 extends over 14 amino acids. Here the CDR3 reads CASSIGSRSYEQYF. CDR3 bases read: TGTGCCAGCAGTATTGGGTCAAGGTCCTAT.

This clone was counted a few times. Mouse names are used for the genes. The chain's CDR3 is CASSHGTNINERLFF. CDR3 bases read: TGTGCCAGCAGTCACGGGACAAACATCAACGAA. The chain joins TRBV3 to TRBJ1-4; weak D call: TRBD1 (6 bases). The CDR3 end falls 4 residues outside the read, so it is completed with the germline J gene. V shed 6 bases and J shed 4 bases, with 15 bases lying between them. Germline-derived CDR1 and CDR2 are SNHLY and FYNGKV (reference sequence). This CDR3 is built from 15 residues. The variable domain in full, completed from reference TRBV3 and TRBJ1-4, reads GPKVLQIPSHQIIDMGQMVTLNCDPVSNHLYFYWYKQILGQQMEFLVNFYNGKVMEKSKLFKDQFSVERPDGSYFTLKIQPTALEDSAVYFCASSHGTNINERLFFGHGTKLSVL.

This clone was counted a few times. The germline and genes are mouse ones. Sequencing ends 4 residues short of the CDR3 end; the germline J gene provides the rest. This sequence joins TRBV13-1 and TRBJ2-5, with D tentatively TRBD2 (6 bases). The V end was cut by 3 bases, the J end by 2 bases, with 10 bases between. The germline V gene encodes CDR1 NSHNY and CDR2 SYGAGN. This CDR3 has 14 amino acids. The sequenced part of the CDR3 DNA is TGTGCCAGCAGTGGCGGGACTACCCAAGAC. Translating gives CASSGGTTQD. The complete CDR3 sequence is CASSGGTTQDTQYF.

Comment on this clone: Mouse gene names and germline throughout. Read sequence stops 4 residues before the CDR3 end, and the germline J gene provides the missing end. V gene TRBV13-1 combines with J gene TRBJ2-7, with TRBD1 matching 8 bases. The CDR3 runs 15 residues. The V gene's germline CDR1 is NSHNY and CDR2 SYGAGN. V trimming: 0 bases; J trimming: 1 base; junction bases outside the gene matches: 3. The part of the CDR3 DNA that was read is TGTGCCAGCAGTGATGCAGGGGGCGCATCCTAT. Translating it yields CASSDAGGASY. The full-length CDR3 reads as CASSDAGGASYEQYF.